This TCR beta chain emerged from a study of control samples from healthy donors and cancer patients. The protocol was immunoSEQ multiplex PCR, while the TCRdb copy is restricted to in-frame clones and leaves out a portion. In the table there are around 150,000 clones, approximately 94% of which are singletons. Material: PBMCs. The clonotype originates from a man between 60 and 75 years old with colorectal cancer.

CDR3 amino acids: CASSLHHRVGNSPLHF. In DNA, the CDR3 is TGTGCCAGCAGCTTACACCACAGGGTCGGTAATTCACCCCTCCACTTT. V is TRBV7-2 and J is TRBJ1-6; weak D call: TRBD1 (6 bases). Trimming took off 2 bases at V and 6 bases at J, with 14 bases between the two ends. The CDR3 is made up of 16 amino acids. Per the germline V gene, CDR1 is SGHTA and CDR2 is FQGNSA. The variable domain in full, completed from reference TRBV7-2 and TRBJ1-6, reads GAGVSQSPSNKVTEKGKDVELRCDPISGHTALYWYRQSLGQGLEFLIYFQGNSAPDKSGLPSDRFSAERTGGSVSTLTIQRTQQEDSAVYLCASSLHHRVGNSPLHFGNGTRLTVT.